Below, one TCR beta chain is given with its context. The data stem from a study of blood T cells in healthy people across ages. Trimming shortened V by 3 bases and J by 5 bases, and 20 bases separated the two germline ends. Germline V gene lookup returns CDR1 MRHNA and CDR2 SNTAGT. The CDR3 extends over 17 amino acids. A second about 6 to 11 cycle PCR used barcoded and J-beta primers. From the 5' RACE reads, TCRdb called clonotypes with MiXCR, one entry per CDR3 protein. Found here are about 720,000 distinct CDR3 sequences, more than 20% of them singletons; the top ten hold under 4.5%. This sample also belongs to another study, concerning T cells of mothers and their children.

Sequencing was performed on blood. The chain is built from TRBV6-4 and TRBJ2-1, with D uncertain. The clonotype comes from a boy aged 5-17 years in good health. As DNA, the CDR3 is TGTGCCAGCAGTGATGGGTTGGGCGGAAAGTCAAACAATGAGCAGTTCTTC. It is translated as CASSDGLGGKSNNEQFF.